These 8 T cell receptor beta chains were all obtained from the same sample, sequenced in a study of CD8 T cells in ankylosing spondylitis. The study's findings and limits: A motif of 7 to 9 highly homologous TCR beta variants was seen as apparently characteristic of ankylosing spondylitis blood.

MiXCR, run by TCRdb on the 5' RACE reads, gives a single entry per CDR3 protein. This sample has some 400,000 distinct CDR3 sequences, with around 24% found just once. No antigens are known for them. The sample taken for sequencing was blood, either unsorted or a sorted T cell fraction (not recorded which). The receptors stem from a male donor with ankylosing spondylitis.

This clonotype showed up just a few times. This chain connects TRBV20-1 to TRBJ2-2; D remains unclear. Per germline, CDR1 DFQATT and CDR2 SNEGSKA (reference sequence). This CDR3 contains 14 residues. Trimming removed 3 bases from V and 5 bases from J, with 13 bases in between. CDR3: CSARESRRTGELFF. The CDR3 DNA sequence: TGCAGTGCTAGGGAAAGTAGGAGAACCGGGGAGCTGTTTTTT.

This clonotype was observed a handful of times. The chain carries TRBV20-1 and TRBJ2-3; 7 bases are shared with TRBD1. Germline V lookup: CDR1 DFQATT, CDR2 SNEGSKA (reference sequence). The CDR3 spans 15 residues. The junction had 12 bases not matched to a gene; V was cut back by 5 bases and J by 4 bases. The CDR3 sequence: CSASAGTARADTQYF. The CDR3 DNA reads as TGCAGTGCTTCTGCAGGGACAGCGCGAGCAGATACGCAGTATTTT.

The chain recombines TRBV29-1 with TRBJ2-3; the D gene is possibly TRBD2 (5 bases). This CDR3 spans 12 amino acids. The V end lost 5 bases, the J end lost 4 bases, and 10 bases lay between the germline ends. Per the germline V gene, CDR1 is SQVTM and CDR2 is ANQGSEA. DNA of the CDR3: TGCAGCGTTAGCGAGGGCCCAGATACGCAGTATTTT. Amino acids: CSVSEGPDTQYF.

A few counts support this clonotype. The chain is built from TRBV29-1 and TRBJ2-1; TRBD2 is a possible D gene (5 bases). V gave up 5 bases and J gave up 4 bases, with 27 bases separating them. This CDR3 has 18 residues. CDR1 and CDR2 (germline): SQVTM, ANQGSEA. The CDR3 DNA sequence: TGCAGCGTTACATTTCCGCGGAGGCGCAGAGGGCCTTACAATGAGCAGTTCTTC. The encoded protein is CSVTFPRRRRGPYNEQFF.

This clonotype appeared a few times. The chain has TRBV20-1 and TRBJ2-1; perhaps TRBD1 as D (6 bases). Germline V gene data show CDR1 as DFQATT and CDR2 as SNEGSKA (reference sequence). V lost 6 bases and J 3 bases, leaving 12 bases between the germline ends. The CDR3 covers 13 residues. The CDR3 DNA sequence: TGCAGTGCACCGGACAGCTTCTACAATGAGCAGTTCTTC. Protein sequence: CSAPDSFYNEQFF.

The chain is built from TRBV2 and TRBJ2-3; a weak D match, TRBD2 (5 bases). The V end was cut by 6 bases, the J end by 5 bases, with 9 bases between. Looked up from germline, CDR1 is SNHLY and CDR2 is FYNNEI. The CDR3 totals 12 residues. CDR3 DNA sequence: TGTGCCAGCAGGGTCGGAGGAGATACGCAGTATTTT. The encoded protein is CASRVGGDTQYF.

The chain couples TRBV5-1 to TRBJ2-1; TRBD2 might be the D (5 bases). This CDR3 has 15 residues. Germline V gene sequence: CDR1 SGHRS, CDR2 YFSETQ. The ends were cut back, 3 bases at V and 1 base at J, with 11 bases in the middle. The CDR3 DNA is TGCGCCAGCAGCTACTCTAGCCATTCCTACAATGAGCAGTTCTTC. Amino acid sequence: CASSYSSHSYNEQFF.

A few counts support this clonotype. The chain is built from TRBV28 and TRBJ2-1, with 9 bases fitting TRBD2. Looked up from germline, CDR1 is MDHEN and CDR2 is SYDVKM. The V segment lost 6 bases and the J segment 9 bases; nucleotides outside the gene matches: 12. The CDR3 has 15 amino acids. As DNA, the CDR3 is TGTGCCAGCAGAAAGGGCGGGAGGGCCTTGAGTGAGCAGTTCTTC. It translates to CASRKGGRALSEQFF.